The present T cell receptor (beta chain) was sequenced within a study of T cells in Graves' hyperthyroidism and ophthalmopathy. Findings and limits, study-wide: Ophthalmopathy got predicted by the model a median 6.5 months before its onset. Most thyroid clonotypes that were expanded above 0.001 also turned up in blood.

In regard to this clonotype: The antigen remains undetermined.

Amplification of TCR beta CDR3 regions was performed using RNA transcripts as template. Researchers ran a first-round RT-PCR on the TCR CDR3 using the HTBI primer set. Using its own MiXCR run on the multiplex PCR reads, TCRdb lists one record per CDR3 protein. This repertoire shows fewer than 350,000 distinct CDR3 sequences, approximately 14% found once; its top ten account for roughly 30%. From germline, CDR1 is DFQATT and CDR2 SNEGSKA (reference sequence). This CDR3 has 17 residues. V was trimmed by 0 bases and J by 0 bases, leaving 12 bases between them. Initially, at the first diagnosis of hyperthyroidism and before any ophthalmopathy symptoms, blood was sampled.

The chain employs TRBV20-1 and TRBJ2-6, with D possibly matching TRBD1 (6 bases). This sequence originates from a woman between 45 and 65 years old with Graves' hyperthyroidism that later progressed to Graves' ophthalmopathy. The sample was blood. The CDR3 DNA is TGCAGTGCTAGAGATACAGGGACCAGCTCTGGGGCCAACGTCCTGACTTTC. Its translation is CSARDTGTSSGANVLTF.